Presented here are 30 T cell receptor beta chains from one specimen sequenced in a study of CD8 T cells in Susac syndrome. After extraction with the RNeasy kit, about 0.5 to 1 ug of the RNA was reverse transcribed using random hexamers. One entry per CDR3 protein results from TCRdb running MiXCR on the immunoSEQ multiplex PCR reads. The data show about 110,000 distinct CDR3 sequences, roughly 95% seen once. Sequenced: CD4+ T cells from PBMCs. These receptors all stem from a human donor in good health.

The chain employs TRBV3-1 and TRBJ2-3; unclear D gene. With 4 bases removed from V and 4 bases from J, the gap between germline ends came to 9 bases. The CDR3 spans 13 residues. The germline CDR1 and CDR2 sequences are LGHDT and YNNKEL (reference sequence). CDR3 DNA: TGTGCCAGCAGCCCTCGTTTCCCAGATACGCAGTATTTT. Translating gives CASSPRFPDTQYF.

The J gene is TRBJ2-7, the V gene TRBV3-1; possibly TRBD1 or TRBD2 for D (5 bases each). This CDR3 has 16 residues. Germline values: CDR1 LGHDT, CDR2 YNNKEL (reference sequence). Trimming stripped 4 bases from V and 1 base from J, with 17 bases between. The CDR3 here is CASSRDGWDPSYEQYF. CDR3 DNA: TGTGCCAGCAGCCGGGACGGTTGGGATCCGTCCTACGAGCAGTACTTC.

The chain combines TRBV6-2 or TRBV6-3 with TRBJ2-7; D is ambiguous. The CDR3 contains 12 residues. V gave up 2 bases and J gave up 3 bases, with 5 bases separating them. Germline V lookup: CDR1 MNHEY, CDR2 SVGEGT. The CDR3 sequence is CASSYLVYEQYF. CDR3 DNA sequence: TGTGCCAGCAGTTACCTAGTCTACGAGCAGTACTTC.

The chain joins TRBV6-5 to TRBJ2-6; 7 bases fit TRBD2. J was trimmed by 0 bases and V by 4 bases; bases with no gene match: 12. The CDR3 has 19 residues. Germline V gene data show CDR1 as MNHEY and CDR2 as SVGAGI. In DNA form, the CDR3 reads TGTGCCAGCAGTTCCCTAGGGAGGGGACTTCCCTCTGGGGCCAACGTCCTGACTTTC. Its translation: CASSSLGRGLPSGANVLTF.

This clonotype was seen once. The gene calls are TRBV12-3 or TRBV12-4 and TRBJ2-5; D is possibly TRBD1 (6 bases). The CDR3 totals 16 residues. V was cut by 5 bases and J by 4 bases, with 20 bases left in between. The CDR3: CASSAVGARQVETQYF. As DNA, the CDR3 is TGTGCCAGCAGTGCCGTGGGGGCCCGGCAGGTAGAGACCCAGTACTTC.

This rearrangement joins TRBV20-1 to TRBJ2-7; possible D gene TRBD1, 6 bases. Germline loops: CDR1 DFQATT, CDR2 SNEGSKA (reference sequence). The CDR3 is 12 amino acids. V lost 3 bases and J 3 bases, leaving 9 bases between the germline ends. The CDR3 DNA reads as TGCAGTGCTAGGTCCAGGGGCTACGAGCAGTACTTC. It is translated as CSARSRGYEQYF.

V gene TRBV20-1 combines with J gene TRBJ2-5; D uncertain. This CDR3 region has 15 residues. The germline V gene has CDR1 DFQATT and CDR2 SNEGSKA (reference sequence). Trimming stripped 2 bases from V and 2 bases from J, with 15 bases between. The CDR3 here is CSARQHANGQETQYF. The DNA of the CDR3 is TGCAGTGCTAGACAACACGCCAACGGACAAGAGACCCAGTACTTC.

This chain links TRBV27 with TRBJ2-5; unclear D gene. Trimming stripped 6 bases from V and 3 bases from J, with 17 bases between. The CDR3 spans 15 residues. The germline gives CDR1 MNHEY, CDR2 SMNVEV (reference sequence). In DNA, the CDR3 is TGTGCCAGCAGCCCCGCAGCGCGAATGAAAGAGACCCAGTACTTC. Its translation: CASSPAARMKETQYF.

The V gene is TRBV3-1, the J gene TRBJ2-5, with D maybe TRBD2 (5 bases). V lost 0 bases to trimming and J lost 2 bases, with 13 bases between them. The CDR3 sequence is 16 residues long. Germline loops: CDR1 LGHDT, CDR2 YNNKEL (reference sequence). In nucleotides, the CDR3 is TGTGCCAGCAGCCAAGATATCCTACTAGGGCAAGAGACCCAGTACTTC. This encodes CASSQDILLGQETQYF.

The rearrangement joins TRBV3-1 to TRBJ1-3, with TRBD1 matching 10 bases. V gave up 0 bases and J gave up 4 bases; unmatched junction bases: 0. Germline assignment: CDR1 LGHDT and CDR2 YNNKEL (reference sequence). The CDR3 is made up of 15 amino acids. The CDR3 sequence is CASSQETGGGNTIYF. The CDR3 DNA is TGTGCCAGCAGCCAAGAGACAGGGGGCGGAAACACCATATATTTT.

The chain joins TRBV12-5 to TRBJ2-5; D is undetermined. The V end lost 5 bases, the J end lost 4 bases, and 11 bases lay between the germline ends. The CDR3 loop spans 13 amino acids. CDR1 LGHNT and CDR2 FRNRAP come from the germline V gene. CDR3 region: CASGRDWGETQYF. DNA for the CDR3: TGTGCTAGTGGTAGGGATTGGGGAGAGACCCAGTACTTC.

This chain uses TRBV6-5 with TRBJ2-1; D unclear. CDR3 length equals 16 residues. V was cut by 0 bases and J by 3 bases, with 12 bases left in between. Looked up from germline, CDR1 is MNHEY and CDR2 is SVGAGI. The chain's CDR3 is CASSYSNSFVYNEQFF. CDR3 bases: TGTGCCAGCAGTTACTCGAATAGTTTCGTCTACAATGAGCAGTTCTTC.

This chain links TRBV5-1 with TRBJ2-7; weak D call: TRBD2 (5 bases). Trimming took 4 bases from V and 0 from J, leaving 11 bases between them. The germline CDR1 and CDR2 sequences are SGHRS and YFSETQ. This CDR3 comprises 14 residues. In DNA, the CDR3 is TGCGCCAGCAGCGTCGGGGTTAGCTCCTACGAGCAGTACTTC. Its translation is CASSVGVSSYEQYF.

This CDR3 reads CASSPPRTFTGELFF. The CDR3 bases are TGTGCCAGCTCACCACCCCGCACTTTCACCGGGGAGCTGTTTTTT. The chain uses TRBV18 and TRBJ2-2; D not resolved. From germline, CDR1 is KGHSH and CDR2 LQKENI. CDR3 length equals 15 residues. V was clipped by 0 bases and J by 4 bases, with 9 bases between them.

The chain has TRBV9 and TRBJ2-1; D gene unclear. Germline values: CDR1 SGDLS, CDR2 YYNGEE. With 4 bases removed from V and 0 bases from J, the gap between germline ends came to 11 bases. The length of the CDR3 is 15 residues. CDR3 residues: CASSRGPSSYNEQFF. Here the CDR3 DNA reads TGTGCCAGCAGCCGAGGACCGAGCTCCTACAATGAGCAGTTCTTC.

V usage is TRBV6-6 and J usage is TRBJ2-7; 8 positions agree with TRBD1. CDR3 size: 15 residues. V lost 4 bases and J lost 0; bases outside the gene matches: 5. Germline V lookup: CDR1 MNHNY, CDR2 SVGAGI (reference sequence). The CDR3 spells CASSSGQGLSYEQYF. CDR3 DNA sequence: TGTGCCAGCAGTTCTGGACAGGGTCTCTCCTACGAGCAGTACTTC.

In this sample, this clonotype turned up a few times. The V gene is TRBV18, the J gene TRBJ2-1; a possible D gene is TRBD2 (6 bases). Germline V lookup: CDR1 KGHSH, CDR2 LQKENI. V shed 3 bases and J shed 9 bases, with 9 bases lying between them. This CDR3 spans 12 amino acids. The CDR3 is CASSPTSSEQFF. CDR3 DNA sequence: TGTGCCAGCTCACCGACTAGTTCTGAGCAGTTCTTC.

The V and J genes are TRBV28 and TRBJ2-4; TRBD2 aligns across 7 bases. Germline V gives CDR1 MDHEN, CDR2 SYDVKM. Trimming took 6 bases from V and 1 from J; bases not matched to a gene: 3. The CDR3 covers 14 residues. CDR3 nucleotides: TGTGCCAGCAGGCCCGGGGGGGCCAAAAACATTCAGTACTTC. It is translated as CASRPGGAKNIQYF.

Here the CDR3 reads CASSPLTVPETQYF. The CDR3 DNA reads as TGTGCCAGCAGCCCCTTGACGGTCCCCGAGACCCAGTACTTC. This sequence joins TRBV9 and TRBJ2-5, with D unclear. This CDR3 is 14 amino acids long. Between the trimmed V and J ends, which lost 4 bases and 5 bases, there was a span of 15 bases. Germline CDR1 SGDLS, CDR2 YYNGEE.

V gene TRBV7-2 combines with J gene TRBJ2-4; 7 bases map to TRBD2. This CDR3 has 14 amino acids. V shed 8 bases and J 2 bases; nucleotides not matched to a gene: 6. Per the germline V gene, CDR1 is SGHTA and CDR2 is FQGNSA. The CDR3, as DNA: TGTGCCAGCTCCGGCGGGGGATCCAAAAACATTCAGTACTTC. This gives the protein CASSGGGSKNIQYF. Full variable domain (missing parts from reference TRBV7-2 and TRBJ2-4): GAGVSQSPSNKVTEKGKDVELRCDPISGHTALYWYRQSLGQGLEFLIYFQGNSAPDKSGLPSDRFSAERTGGSVSTLTIQRTQQEDSAVYLCASSGGGSKNIQYFGAGTRLSVL.

The genes are TRBV15 and TRBJ2-6; 8 bases match TRBD1. The trim removed 6 bases at V and 2 bases at J, leaving 3 bases unmatched. The length of the CDR3 is 15 residues. The germline V gene encodes CDR1 LNHNV and CDR2 YYDKDF (reference sequence). The CDR3: CATSTGGPGANVLTF. The CDR3 DNA is TGTGCCACCAGTACAGGGGGGCCTGGGGCCAACGTCCTGACTTTC.

J is TRBJ2-5 and V is TRBV2, with D tentatively TRBD2 (6 bases). Germline-derived CDR1 and CDR2 are SNHLY and FYNNEI. CDR3 length: 15 residues. The ends were cut back, 3 bases at V and 0 bases at J, with 11 bases in the middle. In DNA, the CDR3 is TGTGCCAGCAGTGAGCACGGGACTCACCAAGAGACCCAGTACTTC. Residues: CASSEHGTHQETQYF.

The chain uses TRBV4-2 and TRBJ2-4, with TRBD2 as a possible D gene (6 bases). Germline CDR1 and CDR2: LGHNA and YNFKEQ. Trimming cost V 0 bases and J 0 bases, with 6 bases left between them. The CDR3 loop spans 15 amino acids. The CDR3 is CASSQEGGAKNIQYF. The CDR3, as DNA: TGTGCCAGCAGCCAAGAGGGGGGAGCCAAAAACATTCAGTACTTC.

This clonotype has only one observation. No conserved phenylalanine or tryptophan is present at the end of the CDR3, so a read error is the likely explanation. DNA of the CDR3: TGTGCCAGCAGCTCCGGGGCGAGGGAGCAGTACCTC. It is translated as CASSSGAREQYL. The rearrangement uses TRBV11-2 and TRBJ2-7, with D possibly called TRBD1 or TRBD2 (5 bases each). This CDR3 region has 12 residues. The germline gives CDR1 SGHAT, CDR2 FQNNGV. Trimming left V 4 bases short and J 7 bases short, with 11 bases between.

The chain combines TRBV4-1 with TRBJ1-3, with 7 bases fitting TRBD1. CDR3 length: 17 residues. Germline CDR1 reads MGHRA; CDR2 reads YSYEKL. Trimming at V came to 2 bases and at J to 2 bases, leaving 9 bases not matched to a gene. The DNA for the CDR3 is TGCGCCAGCAGCCAAAAAAGTTCCGGGACAGCTGGAAACACCATATATTTT. Translated: CASSQKSSGTAGNTIYF.

The chain has TRBV19 and TRBJ2-7; D remains ambiguous. V lost 6 bases and J lost 0, with 9 bases in between. Germline CDR1 LNHDA, CDR2 SQIVND (reference sequence). The CDR3 spans 13 residues. The CDR3 nucleotides read TGTGCCAGTAGCCAGGCTAGCTCCTACGAGCAGTACTTC. This translates into CASSQASSYEQYF.

This chain joins TRBV12-3 or TRBV12-4 and TRBJ2-2, with 7 nucleotides matching TRBD1. The length of the CDR3 is 16 residues. J was trimmed by 0 bases and V by 6 bases; bases with no gene match: 7. Written as DNA, the CDR3 is TGTGCCAGCAGACGGGACAGCCCCGCGAACACCGGGGAGCTGTTTTTT. It is translated as CASRRDSPANTGELFF.

J is TRBJ1-2 and V is TRBV29-1; no firm D call. The V end lost 7 bases, the J end lost 0 bases, and 12 bases lay between the germline ends. Germline V gives CDR1 SQVTM, CDR2 ANQGSEA. This CDR3 is 13 amino acids long. CDR3 nucleotide sequence: TGCAGCGGTAGGACGTCAGCTAACTATGGCTACACCTTC. Translation gives CSGRTSANYGYTF.

In its sample, this clonotype was seen a few times. The chain has TRBV7-2 and TRBJ2-5, with D perhaps TRBD1 (5 bases). This CDR3 spans 14 amino acids. Germline V CDR1 and CDR2: SGHTA, FQGNSA. Trimming shortened V by 3 bases and J by 5 bases, and 13 bases separated the two germline ends. CDR3 residues: CASSFRQGGETQYF. CDR3 DNA: TGTGCCAGCAGCTTCCGGCAGGGTGGGGAGACCCAGTACTTC.

This clonotype came up once. The chain employs TRBV3-1 and TRBJ2-3, with 11 bases fitting TRBD2. J lost 9 bases, V lost 0 bases, and 5 bases had no gene match. Germline V gene lookup returns CDR1 LGHDT and CDR2 YNNKEL (reference sequence). The CDR3 totals 15 residues. The CDR3 is CASSQEYGTSGTQYF. CDR3 bases: TGTGCCAGCAGCCAAGAGTACGGGACTAGCGGAACGCAGTATTTT.